The 9 T cell receptor beta chains given below trace back to one sample, sequenced in a study of T cells in Graves' hyperthyroidism and ophthalmopathy. Regions amplified from RNA transcripts were the TCR beta CDR3 regions. HTBI primers were employed in a first-round RT-PCR of the TCR CDR3. TCRdb ran MiXCR on the multiplex PCR reads and lists one entry per CDR3 protein. The repertoire holds around 570,000 distinct CDR3 sequences, just under 20% seen once, with about 50% in the top ten. The sequenced sample was blood. These receptors were obtained from a man in his forties with Graves' ophthalmopathy.

The chain couples TRBV19 to TRBJ2-2; TRBD2 matches 14 bases. The V and J ends lost 4 bases and 5 bases, in that order; junction bases with no gene match: 6. CDR1 and CDR2 (germline): LNHDA, SQIVND (reference sequence). The CDR3 contains 17 residues. The CDR3 nucleotides read TGTGCCAGTAGTACCCCCGGGACTAGCGGGAGAACCGGGGAGCTGTTTTTT. Amino acids: CASSTPGTSGRTGELFF.

As to this clonotype: With a much larger clone just one base away, this may be a read error. The genes are TRBV6-1 and TRBJ2-3; the D gene is possibly TRBD2 (6 bases). Germline V gene lookup returns CDR1 MNHNS and CDR2 SASEGT. The CDR3 loop spans 13 amino acids. CDR3: CASNRVPGDAQYF. CDR3 nucleotide sequence: TGTGCCAGCAATCGAGTGCCGGGAGATGCGCAGTATTTT.

The chain couples TRBV5-4 to TRBJ1-1; 7 bases fit TRBD1. After removal of 4 bases from V and 8 bases from J, the junction contained 11 bases not matched to a gene. This CDR3 has 14 amino acids. Germline values: CDR1 SGHNT, CDR2 YYREEE (reference sequence). The DNA for the CDR3 is TGTGCCAGCAGCACCTACGACAGGGCGGCCGAAGCTTTCTTT. Amino acids: CASSTYDRAAEAFF. The full variable domain, in which reference TRBV5-4 and TRBJ1-1 provide the parts outside the CDR3, is ETGVTQSPTHLIKTRGQQVTLRCSSQSGHNTVSWYQQALGQGPQFIFQYYREEENGRGNFPPRFSGLQFPNYSSELNVNALELDDSALYLCASSTYDRAAEAFFGQGTRLTVV.

This chain joins TRBV27 and TRBJ2-1, with D possibly being TRBD1 (6 bases). Per the germline V gene, CDR1 is MNHEY and CDR2 is SMNVEV (reference sequence). V was shortened by 5 bases and J by 2 bases, with 10 bases between the two germline ends. The CDR3 loop spans 14 amino acids. This chain's CDR3 is CASSIGDTYNEQFF. CDR3 nucleotides: TGTGCCAGCAGTATAGGGGACACCTACAATGAGCAGTTCTTC.

In its sample, this clonotype was seen once. The chain carries TRBV27 and TRBJ1-1; D may be TRBD1 (6 bases). The V end was cut by 4 bases, the J end by 6 bases, with 15 bases between. In germline, CDR1 is MNHEY, CDR2 SMNVEV (reference sequence). The CDR3 is 14 residues long. CDR3 in amino acids: CASSSTGLEAEAFF. CDR3 nucleotide sequence: TGTGCCAGCAGTTCGACAGGTCTAGAGGCTGAAGCTTTCTTT.

The V and J genes are TRBV27 and TRBJ2-5; D tentatively fits TRBD1 or TRBD2 (6 bases each). Trimming stripped 1 base from V and 4 bases from J, with 19 bases between. In germline, CDR1 is MNHEY, CDR2 SMNVEV (reference sequence). The CDR3 loop spans 17 amino acids. CDR3 in amino acids: CASSLFGNRGVRETQYF. The CDR3 region has the DNA TGTGCCAGCAGTTTATTCGGGAATAGGGGGGTTCGAGAGACCCAGTACTTC.

The sample holds a few counts of this clonotype. The rearrangement joins TRBV20-1 to TRBJ2-7; 11 bases match TRBD1. Germline CDR1 and CDR2: DFQATT and SNEGSKA (reference sequence). The CDR3 totals 14 residues. The trim removed 1 base at V and 3 bases at J, leaving 2 bases unmatched. For the CDR3, the DNA is TGCAGTGCTAGAGCCGGGACAGGGGGCTACGAGCAGTACTTC. Translating it yields CSARAGTGGYEQYF.

This clonotype came up many times. This chain links TRBV29-1 with TRBJ1-1, with 12 bases matching TRBD1. Trimming at V came to 4 bases and at J to 5 bases, leaving 14 bases not matched to a gene. CDR3 length: 17 residues. Germline lookup yields CDR1 SQVTM and CDR2 ANQGSEA. CDR3 protein: CSVGVTGQGAGGTEAFF. The DNA of the CDR3 is TGCAGCGTTGGAGTTACGGGACAGGGGGCAGGTGGGACTGAAGCTTTCTTT. The full variable domain, with the rest looked up from reference TRBV29-1 and TRBJ1-1, is SAVISQKPSRDICQRGTSLTIQCQVDSQVTMMFWYRQQPGQSLTLIATANQGSEATYESGFVIDKFPISRPNLTFSTLTVSNMSPEDSSIYLCSVGVTGQGAGGTEAFFGQGTRLTVV.

This clonotype has a handful of counts. CDR3 in amino acids: CSASGPEGGNTIYF. Written as DNA, the CDR3 is TGCAGTGCTAGCGGACCAGAGGGCGGAAACACCATATATTTT. V and J are TRBV20-1 and TRBJ1-3; no clear D gene. The CDR3 has 14 residues. The V gene's germline CDR1 is DFQATT and CDR2 SNEGSKA (reference sequence). V was cut by 3 bases and J by 4 bases, with 13 bases left in between.